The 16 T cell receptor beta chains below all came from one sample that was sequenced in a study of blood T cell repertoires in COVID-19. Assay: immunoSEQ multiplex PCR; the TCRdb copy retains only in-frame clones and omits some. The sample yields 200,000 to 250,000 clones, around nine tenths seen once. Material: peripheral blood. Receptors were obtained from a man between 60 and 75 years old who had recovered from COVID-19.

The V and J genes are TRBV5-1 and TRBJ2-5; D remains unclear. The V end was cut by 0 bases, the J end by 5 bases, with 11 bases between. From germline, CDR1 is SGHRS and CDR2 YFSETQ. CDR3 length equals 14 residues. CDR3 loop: CASSLGTSGETQYF. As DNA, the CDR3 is TGCGCCAGCAGCTTGGGAACCTCCGGGGAGACCCAGTACTTC.

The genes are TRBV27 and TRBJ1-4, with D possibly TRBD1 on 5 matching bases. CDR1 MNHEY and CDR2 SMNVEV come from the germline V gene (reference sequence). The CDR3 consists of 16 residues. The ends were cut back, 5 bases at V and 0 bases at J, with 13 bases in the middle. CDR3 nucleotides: TGTGCCAGCAGTGGGGGGGAGGTTGCAACTAATGAAAAACTGTTTTTT. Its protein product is CASSGGEVATNEKLFF. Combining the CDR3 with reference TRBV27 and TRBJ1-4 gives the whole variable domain EAQVTQNPRYLITVTGKKLTVTCSQNMNHEYMSWYRQDPGLGLRQIYYSMNVEVTDKGDVPEGYKVSRKEKRNFPLILESPSPNQTSLYFCASSGGEVATNEKLFFGSGTQLSVL.

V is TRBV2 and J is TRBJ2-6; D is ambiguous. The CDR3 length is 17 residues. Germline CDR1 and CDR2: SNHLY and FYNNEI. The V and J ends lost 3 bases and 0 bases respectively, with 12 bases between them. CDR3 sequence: CASSENRLSSGANVLTF. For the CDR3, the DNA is TGTGCCAGCAGTGAGAACAGATTAAGCTCTGGGGCCAACGTCCTGACTTTC.

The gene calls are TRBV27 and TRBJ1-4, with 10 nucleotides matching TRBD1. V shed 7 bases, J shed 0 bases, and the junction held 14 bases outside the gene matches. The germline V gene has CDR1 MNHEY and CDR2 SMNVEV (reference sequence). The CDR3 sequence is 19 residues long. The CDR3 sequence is CASKVLVGQGLPTNEKLFF. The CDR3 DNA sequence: TGTGCCAGCAAGGTTTTGGTGGGACAGGGGTTACCAACTAATGAAAAACTGTTTTTT.

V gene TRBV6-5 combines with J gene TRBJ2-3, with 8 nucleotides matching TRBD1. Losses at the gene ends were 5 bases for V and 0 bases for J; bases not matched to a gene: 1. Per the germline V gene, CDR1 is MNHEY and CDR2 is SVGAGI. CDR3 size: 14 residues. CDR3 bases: TGTGCCAGCAGTAGACAGGGGAGCACAGATACGCAGTATTTT. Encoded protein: CASSRQGSTDTQYF.

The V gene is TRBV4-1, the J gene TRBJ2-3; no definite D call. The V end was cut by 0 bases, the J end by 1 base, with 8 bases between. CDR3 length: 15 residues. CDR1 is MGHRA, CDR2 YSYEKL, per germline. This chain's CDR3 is CASSQDEAGTDTQYF. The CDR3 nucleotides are TGCGCCAGCAGCCAAGATGAGGCGGGCACAGATACGCAGTATTTT.

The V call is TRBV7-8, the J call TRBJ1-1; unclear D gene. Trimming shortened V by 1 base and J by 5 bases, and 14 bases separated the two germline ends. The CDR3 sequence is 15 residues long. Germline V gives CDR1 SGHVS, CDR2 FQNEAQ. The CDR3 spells CASSLGAGRGTEAFF. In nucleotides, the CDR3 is TGTGCCAGCAGCTTAGGGGCAGGACGCGGGACTGAAGCTTTCTTT.

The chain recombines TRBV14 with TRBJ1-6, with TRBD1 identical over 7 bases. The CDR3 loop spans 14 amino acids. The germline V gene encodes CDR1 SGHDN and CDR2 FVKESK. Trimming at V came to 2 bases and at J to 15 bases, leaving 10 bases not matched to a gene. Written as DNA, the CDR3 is TGTGCCAGCAGCCAATCCCGACAGGGTTCGGTCCTCCACTTT. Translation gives CASSQSRQGSVLHF.

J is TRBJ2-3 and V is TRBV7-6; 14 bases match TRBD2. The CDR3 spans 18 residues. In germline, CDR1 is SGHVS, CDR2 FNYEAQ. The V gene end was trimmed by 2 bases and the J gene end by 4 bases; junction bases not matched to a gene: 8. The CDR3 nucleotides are TGTGCCAGCAGCTTAAAGACTAGCGGGAGGGCCATAGCAGATACGCAGTATTTT. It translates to CASSLKTSGRAIADTQYF. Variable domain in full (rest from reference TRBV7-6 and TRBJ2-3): GAGVSQSPRYKVTKRGQDVALRCDPISGHVSLYWYRQALGQGPEFLTYFNYEAQQDKSGLPNDRFSAERPEGSISTLTIQRTEQRDSAMYRCASSLKTSGRAIADTQYFGPGTRLTVL.

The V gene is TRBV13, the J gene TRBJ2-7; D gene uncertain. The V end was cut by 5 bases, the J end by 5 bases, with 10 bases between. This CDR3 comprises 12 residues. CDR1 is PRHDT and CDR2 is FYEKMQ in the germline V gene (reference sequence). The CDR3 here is CASSPRQNEQYF. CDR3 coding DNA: TGTGCCAGCAGCCCTAGGCAGAACGAGCAGTACTTC.

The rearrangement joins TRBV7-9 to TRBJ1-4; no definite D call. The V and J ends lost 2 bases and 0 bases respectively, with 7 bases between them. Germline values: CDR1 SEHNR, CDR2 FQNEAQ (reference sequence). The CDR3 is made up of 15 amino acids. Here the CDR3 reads CASSLQKSTNEKLFF. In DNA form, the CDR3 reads TGTGCCAGCAGCTTACAGAAGTCAACTAATGAAAAACTGTTTTTT.

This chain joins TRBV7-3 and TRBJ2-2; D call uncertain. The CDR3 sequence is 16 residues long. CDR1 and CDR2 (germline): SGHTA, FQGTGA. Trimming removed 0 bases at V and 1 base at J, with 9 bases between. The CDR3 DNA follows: TGTGCCAGCAGCTTAACAGTCAGGCAGAACACCGGGGAGCTGTTTTTT. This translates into CASSLTVRQNTGELFF.

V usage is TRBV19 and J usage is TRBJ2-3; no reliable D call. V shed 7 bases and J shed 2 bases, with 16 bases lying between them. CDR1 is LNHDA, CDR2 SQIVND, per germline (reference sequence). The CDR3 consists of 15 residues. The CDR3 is CASIGAGYSTDTQYF. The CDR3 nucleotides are TGTGCCAGTATCGGAGCTGGGTATTCCACAGATACGCAGTATTTT.

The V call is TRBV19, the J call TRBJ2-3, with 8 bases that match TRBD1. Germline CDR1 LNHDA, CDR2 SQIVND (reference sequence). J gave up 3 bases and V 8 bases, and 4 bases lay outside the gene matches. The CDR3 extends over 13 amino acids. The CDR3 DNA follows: TGTGCCAGTGTAAGACAGGGGACAGATACGCAGTATTTT. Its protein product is CASVRQGTDTQYF. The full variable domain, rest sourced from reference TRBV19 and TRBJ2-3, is DGGITQSPKYLFRKEGQNVTLSCEQNLNHDAMYWYRQDPGQGLRLIYYSQIVNDFQKGDIAEGYSVSREKKESFPLTVTSAQKNPTAFYLCASVRQGTDTQYFGPGTRLTVL.

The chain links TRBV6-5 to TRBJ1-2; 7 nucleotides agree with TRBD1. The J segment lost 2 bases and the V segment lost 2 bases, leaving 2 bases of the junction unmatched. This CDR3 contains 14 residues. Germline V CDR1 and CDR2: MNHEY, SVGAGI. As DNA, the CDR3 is TGTGCCAGCAGTTACGCGGGACAGAACTATGGCTACACCTTC. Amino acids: CASSYAGQNYGYTF.

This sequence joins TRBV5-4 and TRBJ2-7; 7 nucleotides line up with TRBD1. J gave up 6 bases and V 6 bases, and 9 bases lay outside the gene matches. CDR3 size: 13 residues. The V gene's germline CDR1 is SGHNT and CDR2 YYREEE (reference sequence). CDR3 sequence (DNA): TGTGCCAGCACTATTGGACAGGCTCCCGAGCAGTACTTC. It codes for CASTIGQAPEQYF.